This TCR beta chain is drawn from a study of blood T cell repertoires in COVID-19. TCRdb's copy holds only in-frame clones and misses some; the assay was immunoSEQ multiplex PCR. The table lists 110,000 or so clones, more than 80% of them singletons. Germline CDR1 is LNHDA and CDR2 is SQIVND (reference sequence). J was trimmed by 4 bases and V by 5 bases; bases with no gene match: 10. This CDR3 is 16 amino acids long. The sequenced sample consisted of peripheral blood. This TCR was recovered from a man between 65 and 85 years old with active or convalescent COVID-19. This sequence joins TRBV19 and TRBJ2-7; 11 nucleotides line up with TRBD2. The CDR3 reads CASSAPNVAGGYEQYF. CDR3 sequence (DNA): TGTGCCAGTAGTGCCCCGAACGTAGCGGGAGGGTACGAGCAGTACTTC. Combining the CDR3 with reference TRBV19 and TRBJ2-7 gives the whole variable domain DGGITQSPKYLFRKEGQNVTLSCEQNLNHDAMYWYRQDPGQGLRLIYYSQIVNDFQKGDIAEGYSVSREKKESFPLTVTSAQKNPTAFYLCASSAPNVAGGYEQYFGPGTRLTVT.